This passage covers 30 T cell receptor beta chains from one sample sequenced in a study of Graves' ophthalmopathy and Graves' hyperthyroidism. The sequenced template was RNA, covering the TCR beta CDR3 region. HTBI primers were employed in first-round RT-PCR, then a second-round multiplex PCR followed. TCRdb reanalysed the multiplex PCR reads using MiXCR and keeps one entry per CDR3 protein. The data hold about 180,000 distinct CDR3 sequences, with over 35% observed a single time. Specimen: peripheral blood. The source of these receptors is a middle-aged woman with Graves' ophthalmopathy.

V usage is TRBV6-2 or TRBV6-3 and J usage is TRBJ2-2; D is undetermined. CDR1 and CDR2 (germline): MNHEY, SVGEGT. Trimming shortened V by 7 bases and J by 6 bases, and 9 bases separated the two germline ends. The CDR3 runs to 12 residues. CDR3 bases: TGTGCCAGCACCAGTGAGGCCGGGGAGCTGTTTTTT. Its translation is CASTSEAGELFF.

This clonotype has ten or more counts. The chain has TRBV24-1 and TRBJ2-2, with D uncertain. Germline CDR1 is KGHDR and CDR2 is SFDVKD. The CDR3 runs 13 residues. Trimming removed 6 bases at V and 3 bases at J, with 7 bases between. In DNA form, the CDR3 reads TGTGCCACCAGTCCCAGATACACCGGGGAGCTGTTTTTT. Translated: CATSPRYTGELFF.

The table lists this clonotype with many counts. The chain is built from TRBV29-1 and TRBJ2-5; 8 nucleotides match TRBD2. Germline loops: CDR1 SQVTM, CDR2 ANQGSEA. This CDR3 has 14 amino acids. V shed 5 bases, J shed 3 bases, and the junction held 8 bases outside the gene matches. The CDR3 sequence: CSVLVPGLEETQYF. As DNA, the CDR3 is TGCAGCGTTCTGGTTCCGGGACTAGAAGAGACCCAGTACTTC.

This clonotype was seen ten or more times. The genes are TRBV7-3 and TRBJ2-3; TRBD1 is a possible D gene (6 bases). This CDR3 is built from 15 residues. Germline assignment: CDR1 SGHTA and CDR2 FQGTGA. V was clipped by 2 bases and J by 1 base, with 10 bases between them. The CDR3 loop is CASSLGSGGTDTQYF. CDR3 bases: TGTGCCAGCAGCTTAGGGTCAGGGGGCACAGATACGCAGTATTTT.

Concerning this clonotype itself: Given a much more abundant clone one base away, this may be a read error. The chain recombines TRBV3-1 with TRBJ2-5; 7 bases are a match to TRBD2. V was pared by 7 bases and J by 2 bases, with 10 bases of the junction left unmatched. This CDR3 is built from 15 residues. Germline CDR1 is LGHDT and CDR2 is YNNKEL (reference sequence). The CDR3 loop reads CASNHPGLTQETQYF. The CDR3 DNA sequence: TGTGCCAGCAACCACCCGGGACTAACTCAAGAGACCCAGTACTTC.

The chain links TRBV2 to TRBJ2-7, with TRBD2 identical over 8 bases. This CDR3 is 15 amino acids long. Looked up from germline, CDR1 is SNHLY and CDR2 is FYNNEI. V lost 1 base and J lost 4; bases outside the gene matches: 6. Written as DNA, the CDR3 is TGTGCCAGCAGTGAAGAGGCTAGCGGGCTATACGAGCAGTACTTC. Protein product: CASSEEASGLYEQYF. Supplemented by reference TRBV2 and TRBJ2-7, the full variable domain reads EPEVTQTPSHQVTQMGQEVILRCVPISNHLYFYWYRQILGQKVEFLVSFYNNEISEKSEIFDDQFSVERPDGSNFTLKIRSTKLEDSAMYFCASSEEASGLYEQYFGPGTRLTVT.

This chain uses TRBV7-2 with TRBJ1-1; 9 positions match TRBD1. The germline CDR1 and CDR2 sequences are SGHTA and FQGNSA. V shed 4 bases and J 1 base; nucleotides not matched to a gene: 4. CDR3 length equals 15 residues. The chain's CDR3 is CASSSQQGANTEAFF. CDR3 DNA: TGTGCCAGCAGCTCGCAACAGGGGGCGAACACTGAAGCTTTCTTT.

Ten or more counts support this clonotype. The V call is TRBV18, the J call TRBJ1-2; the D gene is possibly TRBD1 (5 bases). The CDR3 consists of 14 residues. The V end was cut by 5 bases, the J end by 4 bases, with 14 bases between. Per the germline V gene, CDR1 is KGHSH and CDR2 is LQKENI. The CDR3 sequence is CASSTGELRYGYTF. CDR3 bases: TGTGCCAGCTCAACGGGGGAGTTACGCTATGGCTACACCTTC.

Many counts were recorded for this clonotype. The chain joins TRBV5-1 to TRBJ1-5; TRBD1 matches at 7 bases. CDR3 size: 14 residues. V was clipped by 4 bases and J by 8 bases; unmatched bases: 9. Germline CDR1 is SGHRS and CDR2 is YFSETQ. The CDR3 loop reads CASSVQGGLEPQHF. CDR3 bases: TGCGCCAGCAGCGTCCAGGGGGGTTTAGAGCCCCAGCATTTT.

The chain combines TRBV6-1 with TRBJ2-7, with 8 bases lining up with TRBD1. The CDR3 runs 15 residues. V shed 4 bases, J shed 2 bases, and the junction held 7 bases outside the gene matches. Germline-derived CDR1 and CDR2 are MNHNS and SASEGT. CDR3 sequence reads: CASSAGQDGTYEQYF. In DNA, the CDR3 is TGTGCCAGCAGTGCGGGACAGGACGGTACCTACGAGCAGTACTTC.

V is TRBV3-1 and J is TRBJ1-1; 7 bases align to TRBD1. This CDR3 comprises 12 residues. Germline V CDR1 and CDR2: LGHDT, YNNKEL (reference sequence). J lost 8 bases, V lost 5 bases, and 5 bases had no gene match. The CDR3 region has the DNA TGTGCCAGCAGCGGAGGACAGGCCGAAGCTTTCTTT. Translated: CASSGGQAEAFF.

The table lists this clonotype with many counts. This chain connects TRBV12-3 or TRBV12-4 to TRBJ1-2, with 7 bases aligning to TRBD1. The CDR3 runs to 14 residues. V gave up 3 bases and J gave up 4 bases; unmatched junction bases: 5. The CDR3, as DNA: TGTGCCAGCAGTTTTGACAGGGTTGGCTATGGCTACACCTTC. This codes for CASSFDRVGYGYTF.

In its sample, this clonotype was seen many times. The CDR3 loop reads CASTSQTGSSSYEQYF. CDR3 DNA: TGTGCCAGCACCTCGCAAACTGGATCCAGCTCCTACGAGCAGTACTTC. The chain joins TRBV12-3 or TRBV12-4 to TRBJ2-7; D gene unclear. The CDR3 totals 16 residues. V lost 7 bases and J lost 0, with 19 bases in between.

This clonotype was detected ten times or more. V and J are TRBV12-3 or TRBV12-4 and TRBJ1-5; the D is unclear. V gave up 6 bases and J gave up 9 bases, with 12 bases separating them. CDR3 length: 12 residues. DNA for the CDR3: TGTGCCAGCAGCCGCTCGGTGGGGCCCCAGCATTTT. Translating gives CASSRSVGPQHF.

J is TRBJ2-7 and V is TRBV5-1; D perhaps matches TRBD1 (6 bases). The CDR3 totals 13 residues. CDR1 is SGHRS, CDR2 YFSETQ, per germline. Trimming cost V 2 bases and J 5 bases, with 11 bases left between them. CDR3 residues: CASSLQGWNEQYF. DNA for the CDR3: TGCGCCAGCAGCTTACAGGGTTGGAACGAGCAGTACTTC. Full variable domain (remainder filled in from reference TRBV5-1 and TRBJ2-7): KAGVTQTPRYLIKTRGQQVTLSCSPISGHRSVSWYQQTPGQGLQFLFEYFSETQRNKGNFPGRFSGRQFSNSRSEMNVSTLELGDSALYLCASSLQGWNEQYFGPGTRLTVT.

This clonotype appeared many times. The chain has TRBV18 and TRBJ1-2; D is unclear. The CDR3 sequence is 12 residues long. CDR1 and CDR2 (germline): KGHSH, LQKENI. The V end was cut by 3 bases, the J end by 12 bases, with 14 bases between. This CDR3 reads CASSPPGKSHTF. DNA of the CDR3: TGTGCCAGCTCACCCCCCGGGAAATCCCACACCTTC.

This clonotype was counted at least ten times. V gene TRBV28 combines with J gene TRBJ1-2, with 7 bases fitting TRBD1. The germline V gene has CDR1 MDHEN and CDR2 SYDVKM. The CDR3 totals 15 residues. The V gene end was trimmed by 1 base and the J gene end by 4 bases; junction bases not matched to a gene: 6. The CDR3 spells CASSLSKTGRYGYTF. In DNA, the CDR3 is TGTGCCAGCAGTTTATCTAAGACAGGGCGCTATGGCTACACCTTC.

The CDR3: CSARDLRGQPQHF. The CDR3 DNA reads as TGCAGTGCTAGAGATTTAAGGGGTCAGCCCCAGCATTTT. This chain links TRBV20-1 with TRBJ1-5, with D possibly matching TRBD1 (5 bases). This CDR3 is 13 amino acids long. Between the trimmed V and J ends, which lost 0 bases and 6 bases, there was a span of 9 bases. Germline assignment: CDR1 DFQATT and CDR2 SNEGSKA (reference sequence).

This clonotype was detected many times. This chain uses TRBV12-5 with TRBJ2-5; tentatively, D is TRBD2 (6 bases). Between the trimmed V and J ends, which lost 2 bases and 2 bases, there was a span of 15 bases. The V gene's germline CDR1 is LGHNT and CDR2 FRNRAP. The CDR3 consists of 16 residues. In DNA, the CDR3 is TGTGCTAGTGGTTTGACCCACAGTGCGGGACAAGAGACCCAGTACTTC. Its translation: CASGLTHSAGQETQYF.

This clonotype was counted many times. CDR3 sequence reads: CASSAGVGNTIYF. CDR3 sequence (DNA): TGCGCCAGCAGCGCGGGGGTCGGAAACACCATATATTTT. The chain employs TRBV5-1 and TRBJ1-3, with D tentatively TRBD1 (5 bases). V lost 4 bases to trimming and J lost 4 bases, with 9 bases between them. The CDR3 covers 13 residues. Germline lookup yields CDR1 SGHRS and CDR2 YFSETQ.

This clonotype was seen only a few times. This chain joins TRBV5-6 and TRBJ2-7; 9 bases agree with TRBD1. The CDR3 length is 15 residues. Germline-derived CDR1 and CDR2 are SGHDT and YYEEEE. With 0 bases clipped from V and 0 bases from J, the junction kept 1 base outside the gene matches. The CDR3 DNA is TGTGCCAGCAGCTTGGCGGGACAGGGCTCCTACGAGCAGTACTTC. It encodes CASSLAGQGSYEQYF.

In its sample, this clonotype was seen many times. CDR3 sequence: CASSLGADNSPLHF. CDR3 coding DNA: TGTGCCAGCAGTCTCGGCGCGGACAATTCACCCCTCCACTTT. The chain joins TRBV28 to TRBJ1-6; D unclear. CDR3 length: 14 amino acids. Germline loops: CDR1 MDHEN, CDR2 SYDVKM. The germline V and J ends were trimmed by 5 bases and 7 bases, with 12 bases remaining between them.

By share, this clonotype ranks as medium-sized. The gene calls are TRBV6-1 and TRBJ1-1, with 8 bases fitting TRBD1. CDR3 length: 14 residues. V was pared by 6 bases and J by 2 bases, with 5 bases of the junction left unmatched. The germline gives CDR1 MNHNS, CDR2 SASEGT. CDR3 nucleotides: TGTGCCAGCAGGGACAGGGCCACTAACACTGAAGCTTTCTTT. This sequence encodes CASRDRATNTEAFF.

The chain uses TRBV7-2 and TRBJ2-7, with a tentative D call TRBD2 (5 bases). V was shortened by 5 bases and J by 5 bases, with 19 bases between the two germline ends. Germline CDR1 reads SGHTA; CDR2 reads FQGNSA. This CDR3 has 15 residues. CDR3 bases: TGTGCCAGCAGCAACCTGAAGGTTCCGGAGGACGAGCAGTACTTC. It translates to CASSNLKVPEDEQYF. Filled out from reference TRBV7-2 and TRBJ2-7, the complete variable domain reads GAGVSQSPSNKVTEKGKDVELRCDPISGHTALYWYRQSLGQGLEFLIYFQGNSAPDKSGLPSDRFSAERTGGSVSTLTIQRTQQEDSAVYLCASSNLKVPEDEQYFGPGTRLTVT.

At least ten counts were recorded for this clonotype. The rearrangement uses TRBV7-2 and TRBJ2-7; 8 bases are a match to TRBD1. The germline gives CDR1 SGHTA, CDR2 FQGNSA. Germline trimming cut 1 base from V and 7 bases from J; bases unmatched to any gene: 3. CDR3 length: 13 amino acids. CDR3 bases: TGTGCCAGCAGCTTAGGACAGGGGAGGGAGCAGTACTTC. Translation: CASSLGQGREQYF.

Here the CDR3 reads CASSLLGTGLYGYTF. The DNA for the CDR3 is TGTGCCAGCAGCTTACTTGGGACAGGGCTCTATGGCTACACCTTC. The chain has TRBV11-3 and TRBJ1-2; 9 nucleotides align to TRBD1. The junction had 5 bases not matched to a gene; V was cut back by 2 bases and J by 4 bases. The CDR3 consists of 15 residues. Germline-derived CDR1 and CDR2 are SGHNT and YENEEA.

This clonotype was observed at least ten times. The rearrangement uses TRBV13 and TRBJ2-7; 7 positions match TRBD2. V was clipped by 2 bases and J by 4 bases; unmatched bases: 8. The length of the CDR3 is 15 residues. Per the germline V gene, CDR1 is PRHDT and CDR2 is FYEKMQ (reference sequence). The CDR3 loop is CASSLIGTTPYEQYF. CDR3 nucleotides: TGTGCCAGCAGCTTAATCGGGACTACCCCTTACGAGCAGTACTTC.

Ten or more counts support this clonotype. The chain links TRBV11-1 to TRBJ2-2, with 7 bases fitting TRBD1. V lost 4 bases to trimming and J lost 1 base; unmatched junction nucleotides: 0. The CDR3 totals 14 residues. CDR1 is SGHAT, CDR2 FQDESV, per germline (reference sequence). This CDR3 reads CASSYRGNTGELFF. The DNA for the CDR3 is TGTGCCAGCAGCTACAGGGGGAACACCGGGGAGCTGTTTTTT.

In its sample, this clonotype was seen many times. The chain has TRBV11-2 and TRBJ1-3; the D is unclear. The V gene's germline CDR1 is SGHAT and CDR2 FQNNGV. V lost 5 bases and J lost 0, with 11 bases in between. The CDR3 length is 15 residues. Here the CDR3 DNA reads TGTGCCAGCAGCCCTGGACCGAGCTCTGGAAACACCATATATTTT. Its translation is CASSPGPSSGNTIYF.

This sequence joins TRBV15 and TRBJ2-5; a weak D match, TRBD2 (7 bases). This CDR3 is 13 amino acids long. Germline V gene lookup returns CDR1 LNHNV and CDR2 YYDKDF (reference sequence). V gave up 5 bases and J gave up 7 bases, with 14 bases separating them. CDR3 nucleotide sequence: TGTGCCACCAGCGGGGGGGGGCTAAGGACCCAGTACTTC. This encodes CATSGGGLRTQYF.